Following are 8 T cell receptor beta chains from one sample sequenced in a study of cytomegalovirus exposure and HLA in healthy donors. The PCR had 60 Vbeta and 13 Jbeta primers. Produced via immunoSEQ multiplex PCR; TCRdb's table is partial and in-frame only. The sample comprises approximately 130,000 clones, approximately 81% of which are singletons, and 0.6% to 0.7% rests with the top ten. Sequencing was done on a sample of PBMCs. The receptors come from a young man in good health and CMV-seronegative.

The chain employs TRBV29-1 and TRBJ2-3; 7 bases map to TRBD2. The CDR3 extends over 13 amino acids. J was trimmed by 2 bases and V by 7 bases; bases with no gene match: 6. In germline, CDR1 is SQVTM, CDR2 ANQGSEA. The chain's CDR3 is CSGSAGATDTQYF. The CDR3 DNA sequence: TGCAGCGGTAGTGCGGGAGCCACAGATACGCAGTATTTT.

The chain employs TRBV7-9 and TRBJ1-2; 9 positions agree with TRBD1. After removal of 3 bases from V and 7 bases from J, the junction contained 3 bases not matched to a gene. Germline V gene sequence: CDR1 SEHNR, CDR2 FQNEAQ (reference sequence). The CDR3 extends over 13 amino acids. The CDR3 DNA reads TGTGCCAGCAGCTTCGGACAGGGGAGTGGCTACACCTTC. Encoded protein: CASSFGQGSGYTF.

The V and J genes are TRBV19 and TRBJ2-7; the match to TRBD2 covers 10 bases. The V segment lost 7 bases and the J segment 4 bases; nucleotides outside the gene matches: 4. Looked up from germline, CDR1 is LNHDA and CDR2 is SQIVND (reference sequence). There are 13 residues in the CDR3. The CDR3 nucleotides read TGTGCCAGTATTTCTAGCGGGGGATACGAGCAGTACTTC. Protein sequence: CASISSGGYEQYF.

V usage is TRBV30 and J usage is TRBJ2-7; 7 bases agree with TRBD2. The CDR3 has 16 residues. After removal of 0 bases from V and 4 bases from J, the junction contained 12 bases not matched to a gene. CDR1 is GTSNPN, CDR2 SVGIG, per germline (reference sequence). The CDR3 sequence is CAWSVRWRENPYEQYF. The CDR3 region has the DNA TGTGCCTGGAGTGTACGGTGGCGGGAGAACCCTTACGAGCAGTACTTC.

The V call is TRBV5-1, the J call TRBJ1-3; D is unclear. This CDR3 is 13 amino acids long. Per the germline V gene, CDR1 is SGHRS and CDR2 is YFSETQ. V was pared by 4 bases and J by 8 bases, with 13 bases between. The CDR3 DNA follows: TGCGCCAGCAGCCCCGTCGATCAGGACACCATATATTTT. Translation: CASSPVDQDTIYF.

V gene TRBV6-4 combines with J gene TRBJ1-5; 7 bases are shared with TRBD1. V lost 6 bases, J lost 5 bases, and 10 bases stayed unmatched. This CDR3 region has 15 residues. CDR1 and CDR2 from the germline V gene are MRHNA and SNTAGT. CDR3 sequence (DNA): TGTGCCAGCAGACCCGACAGGGTGAGAGATCAGCCCCAGCATTTT. Its protein is CASRPDRVRDQPQHF.

This clone occurred a few times. The V and J genes are TRBV5-1 and TRBJ1-1, with D possibly TRBD1 on 5 matching bases. Germline V lookup: CDR1 SGHRS, CDR2 YFSETQ. CDR3 length: 14 amino acids. With 3 bases removed from V and 5 bases from J, the gap between germline ends came to 14 bases. CDR3 bases: TGCGCCAGCAGCTCAGGGTATTCTCCAACTGAAGCTTTCTTT. Its translation is CASSSGYSPTEAFF. Together with reference TRBV5-1 and TRBJ1-1, the CDR3 gives the full variable domain: KAGVTQTPRYLIKTRGQQVTLSCSPISGHRSVSWYQQTPGQGLQFLFEYFSETQRNKGNFPGRFSGRQFSNSRSEMNVSTLELGDSALYLCASSSGYSPTEAFFGQGTRLTVV.

The chain uses TRBV28 and TRBJ1-2; 7 bases are a match to TRBD1. From germline, CDR1 is MDHEN and CDR2 SYDVKM. The CDR3 is made up of 15 amino acids. Trimming at V came to 4 bases and at J to 4 bases, leaving 9 bases not matched to a gene. The CDR3 DNA reads as TGTGCCAGCAGTTCCCGCATACAGGGGACCTATGGCTACACCTTC. The encoded protein is CASSSRIQGTYGYTF.